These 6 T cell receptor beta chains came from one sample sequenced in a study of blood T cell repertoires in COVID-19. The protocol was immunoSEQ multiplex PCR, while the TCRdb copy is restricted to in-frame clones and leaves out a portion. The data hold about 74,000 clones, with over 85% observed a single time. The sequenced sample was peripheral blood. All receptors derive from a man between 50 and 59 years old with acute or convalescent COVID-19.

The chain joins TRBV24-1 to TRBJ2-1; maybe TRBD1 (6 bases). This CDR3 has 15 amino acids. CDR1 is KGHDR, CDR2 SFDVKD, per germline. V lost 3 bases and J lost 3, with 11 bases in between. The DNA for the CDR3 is TGTGCCACCAGTGATGCGCCGGACAGCTACAATGAGCAGTTCTTC. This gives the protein CATSDAPDSYNEQFF.

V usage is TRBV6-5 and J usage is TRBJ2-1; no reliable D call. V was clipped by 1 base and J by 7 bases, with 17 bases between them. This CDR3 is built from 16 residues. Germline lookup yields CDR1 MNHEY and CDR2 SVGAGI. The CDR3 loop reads CASSYYRSPGGNEQFF. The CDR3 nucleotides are TGTGCCAGCAGTTACTACCGGAGTCCGGGTGGGAATGAGCAGTTCTTC.

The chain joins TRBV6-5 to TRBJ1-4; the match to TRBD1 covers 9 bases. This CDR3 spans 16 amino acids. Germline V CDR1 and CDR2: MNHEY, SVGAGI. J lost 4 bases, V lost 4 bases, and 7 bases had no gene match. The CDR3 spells CASSFRQGGNNEKLFF. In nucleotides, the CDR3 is TGTGCCAGCAGTTTTAGACAGGGGGGAAATAATGAAAAACTGTTTTTT.

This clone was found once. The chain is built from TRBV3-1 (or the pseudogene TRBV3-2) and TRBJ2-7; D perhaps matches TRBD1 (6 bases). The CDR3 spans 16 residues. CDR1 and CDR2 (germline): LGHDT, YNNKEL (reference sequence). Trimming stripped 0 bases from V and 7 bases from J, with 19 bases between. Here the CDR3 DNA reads TGTGCCAGCAGCCAAGATTGGTCCAGGGGTTTCGGTGAGCAGTACTTC. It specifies CASSQDWSRGFGEQYF.

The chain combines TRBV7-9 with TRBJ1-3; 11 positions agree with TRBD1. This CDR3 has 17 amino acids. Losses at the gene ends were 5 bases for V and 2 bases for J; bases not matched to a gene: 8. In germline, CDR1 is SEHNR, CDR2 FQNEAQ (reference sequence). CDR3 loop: CASSHRDRGDAGNTIYF. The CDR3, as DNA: TGTGCCAGCAGCCACCGGGACAGGGGGGACGCTGGAAACACCATATATTTT.

The CDR3 sequence is CASSTLSVDTQYF. As DNA, the CDR3 is TGTGCCAGCAGTACTCTTAGCGTGGATACGCAGTATTTT. The rearrangement joins TRBV28 to TRBJ2-3; maybe TRBD2 (5 bases). Germline V gives CDR1 MDHEN, CDR2 SYDVKM. The CDR3 is 13 residues long. The germline V and J ends were trimmed by 5 bases and 6 bases, with 12 bases remaining between them.